This T cell receptor (beta chain) was sequenced during a study of shared clonotypes between healthy human individuals. Every donor was a Caucasian adult from Nashville, Tennessee. When replicate PCRs were run on sorted subsets, they used 150 to 250 ng DNA, about 30,000 T cell genomes. Profiled with immunoSEQ multiplex PCR; TCRdb holds only in-frame clones, not every one. The table includes under 750,000 clones, roughly 72% detected once. Trimming shortened V by 2 bases and J by 4 bases, and 14 bases separated the two germline ends. CDR3 length: 14 residues. Germline assignment: CDR1 SQVTM and CDR2 ANQGSEA.

The sequence derives from a young woman in good health. The rearrangement uses TRBV29-1 and TRBJ1-2, with D possibly being TRBD1 (6 bases). The specimen was memory CD4+ T cells sorted from blood. Specified subset: CD45RA-negative fraction. CDR3 bases: TGCAGCGTTGAATCCTACTCGGGGGCCTATGGCTACACCTTC. This translates into CSVESYSGAYGYTF. Using reference TRBV29-1 and TRBJ1-2 for the parts outside the CDR3, the full variable domain is SAVISQKPSRDICQRGTSLTIQCQVDSQVTMMFWYRQQPGQSLTLIATANQGSEATYESGFVIDKFPISRPNLTFSTLTVSNMSPEDSSIYLCSVESYSGAYGYTFGSGTRLTVV.